The present T cell receptor beta chain was sequenced within a study of immune evolution from preneoplasia to lung adenocarcinoma. Study conclusions and caveats: Normal lung had the highest top T cell clone frequencies. Compared with EGFR-mutant or double wild-type lesions, KRAS-mutant nodules were more clonal.

Two lung cancer pathologists independently confirmed each histologic diagnosis. V was trimmed by 3 bases and J by 4 bases, leaving 9 bases between them. This CDR3 is 13 amino acids long. Germline CDR1 reads SGHDN; CDR2 reads FVKESK. This clone was observed a handful of times. The antigen remains unidentified. Libraries were prepared by immunoSEQ multiplex PCR; TCRdb keeps only in-frame clonotypes and omits some of them. This sample carries more than 5,000 clones, 80% to 85% of them seen once, and the ten largest clones take 5.5% to 6%. The TCR sequence derives from a person in their fifties or sixties with lung adenocarcinoma. Material: FFPE invasive lung adenocarcinoma tissue. This sequence joins TRBV14 and TRBJ1-1; D remains unclear. The CDR3 nucleotides are TGTGCCAGCAGCCACGTCTCTACCACTGAAGCTTTCTTT. This sequence encodes CASSHVSTTEAFF. Full variable domain (outside the CDR3, taken from reference TRBV14 and TRBJ1-1): EAGVTQFPSHSVIEKGQTVTLRCDPISGHDNLYWYRRVMGKEIKFLLHFVKESKQDESGMPNNRFLAERTGGTYSTLKVQPAELEDSGVYFCASSHVSTTEAFFGQGTRLTVV.